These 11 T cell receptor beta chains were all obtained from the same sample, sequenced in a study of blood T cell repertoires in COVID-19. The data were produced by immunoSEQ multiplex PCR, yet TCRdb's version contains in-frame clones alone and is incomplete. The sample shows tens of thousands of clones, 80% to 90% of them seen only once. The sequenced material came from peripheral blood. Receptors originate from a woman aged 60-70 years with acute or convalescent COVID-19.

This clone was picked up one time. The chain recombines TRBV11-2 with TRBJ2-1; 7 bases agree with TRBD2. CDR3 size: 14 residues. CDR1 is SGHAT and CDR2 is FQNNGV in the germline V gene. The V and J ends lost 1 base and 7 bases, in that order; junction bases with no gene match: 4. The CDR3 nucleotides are TGTGCCAGCAGCTTAGCCGGGGGGAGGAATGAGCAGTTCTTC. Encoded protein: CASSLAGGRNEQFF.

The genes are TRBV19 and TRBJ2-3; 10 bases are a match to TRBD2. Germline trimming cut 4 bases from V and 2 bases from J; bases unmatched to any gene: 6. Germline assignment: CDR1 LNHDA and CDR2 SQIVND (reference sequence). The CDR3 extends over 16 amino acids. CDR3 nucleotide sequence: TGTGCCAGTAGTACCAGCGGGGGGGTCTACACAGATACGCAGTATTTT. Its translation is CASSTSGGVYTDTQYF.

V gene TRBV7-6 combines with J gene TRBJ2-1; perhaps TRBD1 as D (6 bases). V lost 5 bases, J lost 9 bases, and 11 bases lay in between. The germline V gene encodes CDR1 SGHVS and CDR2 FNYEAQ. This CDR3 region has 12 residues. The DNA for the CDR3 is TGTGCCAGCAGCGGCAGGGGTTCTGAGCAGTTCTTC. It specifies CASSGRGSEQFF.

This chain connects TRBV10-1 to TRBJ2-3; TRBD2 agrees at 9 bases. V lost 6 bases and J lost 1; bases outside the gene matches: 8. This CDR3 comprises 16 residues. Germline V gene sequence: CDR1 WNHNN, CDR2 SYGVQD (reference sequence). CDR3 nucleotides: TGCGCCAGCAGCTTGAGCGGGGGGCCTGGCACAGATACGCAGTATTTT. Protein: CASSLSGGPGTDTQYF.

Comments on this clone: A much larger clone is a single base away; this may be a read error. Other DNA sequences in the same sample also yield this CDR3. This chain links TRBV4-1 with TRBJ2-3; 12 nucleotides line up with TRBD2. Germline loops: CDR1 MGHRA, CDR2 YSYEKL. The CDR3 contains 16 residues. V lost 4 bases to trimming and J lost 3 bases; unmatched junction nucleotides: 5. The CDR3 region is CASSPRLAGETDTQYF. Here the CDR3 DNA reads TGCGCCAGCAGCCCTAGACTAGCGGGAGAAACAGATACGCAGTATTTT.

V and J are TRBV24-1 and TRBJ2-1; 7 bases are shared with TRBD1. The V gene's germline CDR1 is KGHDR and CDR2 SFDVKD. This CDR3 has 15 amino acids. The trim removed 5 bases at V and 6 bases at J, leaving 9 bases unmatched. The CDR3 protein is CATSGLDRVGNEQFF. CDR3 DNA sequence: TGTGCCACCAGTGGCCTCGACAGGGTCGGCAATGAGCAGTTCTTC.

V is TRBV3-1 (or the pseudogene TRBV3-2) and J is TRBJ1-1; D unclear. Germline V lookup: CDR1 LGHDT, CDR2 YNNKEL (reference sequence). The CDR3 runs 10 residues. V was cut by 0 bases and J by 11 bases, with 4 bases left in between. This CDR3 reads CASSQDSAFF. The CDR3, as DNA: TGTGCCAGCAGCCAAGACTCGGCTTTCTTT.

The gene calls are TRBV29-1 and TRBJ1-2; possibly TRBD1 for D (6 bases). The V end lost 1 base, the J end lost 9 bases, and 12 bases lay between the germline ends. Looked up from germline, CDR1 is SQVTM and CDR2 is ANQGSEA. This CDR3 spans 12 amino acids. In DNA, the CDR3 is TGCAGCGTTGAAGGTCAGGGGAAGAGCTACACCTTC. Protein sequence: CSVEGQGKSYTF.

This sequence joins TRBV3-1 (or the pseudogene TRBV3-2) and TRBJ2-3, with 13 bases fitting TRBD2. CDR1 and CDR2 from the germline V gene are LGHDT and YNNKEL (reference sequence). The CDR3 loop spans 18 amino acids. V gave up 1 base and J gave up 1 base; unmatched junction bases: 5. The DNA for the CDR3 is TGTGCCAGCAGCCAAGGATCCGGGACTAGCGGGGGCACAGATACGCAGTATTTT. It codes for CASSQGSGTSGGTDTQYF.

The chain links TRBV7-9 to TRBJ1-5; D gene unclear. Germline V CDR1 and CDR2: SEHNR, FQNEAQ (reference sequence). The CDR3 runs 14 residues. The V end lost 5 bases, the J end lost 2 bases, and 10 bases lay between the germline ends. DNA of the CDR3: TGTGCCAGCAGCGAGGGTCATGGCAATCAGCCCCAGCATTTT. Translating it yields CASSEGHGNQPQHF.

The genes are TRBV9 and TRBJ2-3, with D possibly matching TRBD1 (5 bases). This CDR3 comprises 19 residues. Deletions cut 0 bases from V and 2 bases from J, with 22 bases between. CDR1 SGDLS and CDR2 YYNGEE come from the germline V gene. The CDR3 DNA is TGTGCCAGCAGCGTAGAGGGGCAGTCCGGCGGCGGCAACACAGATACGCAGTATTTT. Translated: CASSVEGQSGGGNTDTQYF.